The 6 T cell receptor beta chains below all came from one sample that was sequenced in a study of cytomegalovirus exposure and HLA in healthy donors. The PCR ran on 60 Vbeta and 13 Jbeta primers. Sequenced by immunoSEQ multiplex PCR; TCRdb stores in-frame clones only, minus some. This table has 100,000 to 150,000 clones, about 68% appearing once. Material for sequencing was PBMCs. The receptors here all came from a man aged 35 to 55 in good health and CMV-seropositive.

The V gene is TRBV29-1, the J gene TRBJ2-2, with TRBD1 matching over 8 bases. The CDR3 sequence is 14 residues long. V trimming: 7 bases; J trimming: 3 bases; junction bases outside the gene matches: 7. Germline-derived CDR1 and CDR2 are SQVTM and ANQGSEA. This chain's CDR3 is CSGEAGGDTGELFF. Here the CDR3 DNA reads TGCAGCGGGGAGGCAGGGGGCGACACCGGGGAGCTGTTTTTT.

CDR3 sequence reads: CASRRDRNEKLFF. The CDR3 nucleotides are TGTGCCAGCAGGCGGGACAGGAATGAAAAACTGTTTTTT. This sequence joins TRBV14 and TRBJ1-4; TRBD1 matches at 8 bases. The V segment lost 6 bases and the J segment 5 bases; nucleotides outside the gene matches: 2. The CDR3 covers 13 residues. Germline values: CDR1 SGHDN, CDR2 FVKESK.

The chain couples TRBV6-5 to TRBJ2-1, with no clear D. The CDR3 totals 14 residues. V lost 0 bases and J 3 bases, leaving 6 bases between the germline ends. The V gene's germline CDR1 is MNHEY and CDR2 SVGAGI. CDR3 sequence reads: CASSYSSYYNEQFF. The CDR3 nucleotides are TGTGCCAGCAGTTACTCGAGCTACTACAATGAGCAGTTCTTC.

This clone was seen at least ten times. V usage is TRBV6-1 and J usage is TRBJ2-4, with 10 bases fitting TRBD2. The germline CDR1 and CDR2 sequences are MNHNS and SASEGT. The junction had 10 bases not matched to a gene; V was cut back by 3 bases and J by 8 bases. The CDR3 is made up of 16 amino acids. CDR3 in DNA: TGTGCCAGCAGTGACAGGCTAGCGGGGGCGATGTACATTCAGTACTTC. Residues: CASSDRLAGAMYIQYF.

This clone was found once. This chain connects TRBV9 to TRBJ2-3, with no clear D. Per the germline V gene, CDR1 is SGDLS and CDR2 is YYNGEE. V gave up 4 bases and J gave up 5 bases, with 11 bases separating them. This CDR3 is 13 amino acids long. The CDR3: CASSPSSLDTQYF. In nucleotides, the CDR3 is TGTGCCAGCAGCCCGAGTAGTCTAGATACGCAGTATTTT.

V gene TRBV5-1 combines with J gene TRBJ2-1, with D perhaps matching TRBD2 (6 bases). The ends were cut back, 4 bases at V and 6 bases at J, with 14 bases in the middle. In germline, CDR1 is SGHRS, CDR2 YFSETQ. The CDR3 sequence is 14 residues long. The CDR3 region is CASSPETRVNEQFF. The CDR3 DNA is TGCGCCAGCAGCCCCGAGACTAGGGTCAATGAGCAGTTCTTC.